Below are 31 T cell receptor beta chains sequenced from a single sample in a study of cytomegalovirus exposure and HLA in healthy donors. This PCR relied on a set of 60 Vbeta primers and 13 Jbeta primers. Sequencing used immunoSEQ multiplex PCR; TCRdb keeps in-frame clones, though not all of them. The sample shows over 200,000 clones, 80% to 90% of them seen only once. What was sequenced was PBMCs. Receptor source: a woman aged 18-29 years in good health and CMV-seronegative.

The V and J genes are TRBV12-2 and TRBJ2-6; the tabulated D call, TRBD2, remains unverified against the DNA. TRBV12-2 is labeled a pseudogene. The CDR3 loop spans 17 amino acids. CDR3 protein: CASRLAKPLVGANVLTF. The DNA of the CDR3 is TGTGCAAGTCGCTTAGCGAAGCCCCTCGTGGGGGCCAACGTCCTGACTTTC.

V gene TRBV15 combines with J gene TRBJ2-6; 10 bases agree with TRBD1. V trimming: 1 base; J trimming: 0 bases; junction bases outside the gene matches: 6. In germline, CDR1 is LNHNV, CDR2 YYDKDF (reference sequence). The CDR3 length is 19 residues. The CDR3: CATSRVRGDRGSGANVLTF. The CDR3 region has the DNA TGTGCCACCAGCAGAGTAAGGGGGGACAGGGGCTCTGGGGCCAACGTCCTGACTTTC.

The chain employs TRBV19 and TRBJ2-3; 9 nucleotides agree with TRBD1. Per the germline V gene, CDR1 is LNHDA and CDR2 is SQIVND (reference sequence). J gave up 4 bases and V 4 bases, and 6 bases lay outside the gene matches. This CDR3 is built from 15 residues. The chain's CDR3 is CASSTADRGSDTQYF. DNA for the CDR3: TGTGCCAGTAGTACGGCGGACAGGGGCTCAGATACGCAGTATTTT. Full variable domain (rest looked up from reference TRBV19 and TRBJ2-3): DGGITQSPKYLFRKEGQNVTLSCEQNLNHDAMYWYRQDPGQGLRLIYYSQIVNDFQKGDIAEGYSVSREKKESFPLTVTSAQKNPTAFYLCASSTADRGSDTQYFGPGTRLTVL.

With respect to this clone: The junction does not match germline at one end; this may be a read error. The chain uses TRBV7-9 and TRBJ2-7; D is perhaps TRBD2 (6 bases). This CDR3 contains 15 residues. Germline-derived CDR1 and CDR2 are SEHNR and FQNEAQ (reference sequence). The CDR3 reads CASSSVTGSSHEQYF. The CDR3 coding sequence is TGTGCCAGCAGCTCCGTCACCGGGAGCTCCCACGAGCAGTACTTC.

The chain combines TRBV6-5 with TRBJ2-5; maybe TRBD2 (5 bases). The germline V gene has CDR1 MNHEY and CDR2 SVGAGI. The CDR3 contains 15 residues. V lost 3 bases and J lost 3, with 14 bases in between. CDR3 DNA: TGTGCCAGCAGTTATGGTCCGGGGAGAAAAGAGACCCAGTACTTC. This codes for CASSYGPGRKETQYF.

This chain connects TRBV9 to TRBJ1-2, with TRBD1 as a possible D gene (5 bases). Trimming took 6 bases from V and 4 from J, leaving 16 bases between them. The CDR3 loop spans 14 amino acids. Germline V gene sequence: CDR1 SGDLS, CDR2 YYNGEE. Here the CDR3 reads CASIGDRSAYGYTF. In DNA, the CDR3 is TGTGCCAGCATAGGCGACAGATCGGCCTATGGCTACACCTTC.

This chain links TRBV5-6 with TRBJ2-7; D not resolved. The CDR3 has 12 residues. Germline CDR1 and CDR2: SGHDT and YYEEEE. Deletions cut 0 bases from V and 9 bases from J, with 10 bases between. The CDR3 nucleotides read TGTGCCAGCAGCTTGGGGTCTGATAGGCAGTACTTC. Translation: CASSLGSDRQYF.

The chain recombines TRBV9 with TRBJ2-7; 12 bases map to TRBD2. This CDR3 is built from 15 residues. Trimming removed 4 bases from V and 2 bases from J; junction bases left unmatched: 4. Germline assignment: CDR1 SGDLS and CDR2 YYNGEE. The CDR3, as DNA: TGTGCCAGCAGCCCTAGCGGGGGGGTAGCCTACGAGCAGTACTTC. Protein sequence: CASSPSGGVAYEQYF.

Only a few counts were recorded for this clone. This rearrangement joins TRBV19 to TRBJ1-2, with a possible D match to TRBD1 (6 bases). Trimming stripped 6 bases from V and 7 bases from J, with 12 bases between. The CDR3 has 12 amino acids. CDR1 LNHDA and CDR2 SQIVND come from the germline V gene (reference sequence). CDR3 sequence (DNA): TGTGCCAGTAGAGGGGGTACCGGTGGCTACACCTTC. Amino acid sequence: CASRGGTGGYTF.

This chain uses TRBV7-2 with TRBJ2-3; TRBD1 agrees at 8 bases. Looked up from germline, CDR1 is SGHTA and CDR2 is FQGNSA. The CDR3 is 17 residues long. Losses at the gene ends were 2 bases for V and 5 bases for J; bases not matched to a gene: 12. In DNA form, the CDR3 reads TGTGCCAGCAGCTTAAGAGGCAGGGGGCGCCCCGGAGATACGCAGTATTTT. It translates to CASSLRGRGRPGDTQYF.

The chain employs TRBV7-9 and TRBJ2-5, with 11 bases fitting TRBD2. V shed 1 base and J 5 bases; nucleotides not matched to a gene: 9. In germline, CDR1 is SEHNR, CDR2 FQNEAQ (reference sequence). The CDR3 spans 17 residues. The CDR3 sequence is CASSLVGSSGRLETQYF. In DNA, the CDR3 is TGTGCCAGCAGCTTAGTCGGGTCTAGCGGGAGGTTGGAGACCCAGTACTTC.

Only a few counts were recorded for this clone. The chain links TRBV19 to TRBJ2-1, with 8 nucleotides matching TRBD2. The ends lost 9 bases at V and 4 bases at J; junction bases unmatched: 11. CDR1 and CDR2 (germline): LNHDA, SQIVND (reference sequence). The length of the CDR3 is 15 residues. The CDR3 region has the DNA TGTGCCAGCTGCCTAGCGGGTGGCACTTACAATGAGCAGTTCTTC. This sequence encodes CASCLAGGTYNEQFF.

The genes are TRBV21-1 and TRBJ2-1; TRBD2 is the table's D call and was not checked against the DNA. TRBV21-1 is a listed pseudogene. The CDR3 length is 15 residues. In DNA form, the CDR3 reads TGTGCCAAGCCCGCGACCGGGCGGGAGACCGATGAGCAGTTCTTC. It encodes CAKPATGRETDEQFF.

The chain joins TRBV12-5 to TRBJ1-2; 7 nucleotides line up with TRBD1. CDR3 size: 13 residues. V lost 5 bases, J lost 8 bases, and 8 bases stayed unmatched. In germline, CDR1 is LGHNT, CDR2 FRNRAP. CDR3 sequence: CASGPPTGRGYTF. The CDR3 region has the DNA TGTGCTAGTGGTCCCCCGACAGGGCGAGGCTACACCTTC.

V and J are TRBV27 and TRBJ2-7, with a tentative D call TRBD1 (6 bases). This CDR3 contains 14 residues. CDR1 is MNHEY and CDR2 is SMNVEV in the germline V gene (reference sequence). V lost 5 bases and J lost 2, with 13 bases in between. The CDR3 loop is CASSSSAGAYEQYF. The CDR3 coding sequence is TGTGCCAGCAGTAGTTCAGCAGGGGCCTACGAGCAGTACTTC.

This clone was observed a single time. The chain links TRBV6-5 to TRBJ1-2, with TRBD1 matching over 12 bases. Germline V gives CDR1 MNHEY, CDR2 SVGAGI. V was clipped by 2 bases and J by 6 bases; unmatched bases: 4. There are 15 residues in the CDR3. The CDR3 bases are TGTGCCAGCAGTTACCCGGGACAGGGGGCGAATGGCTACACCTTC. Translated: CASSYPGQGANGYTF.

This clone was seen just once. This chain connects TRBV2 to TRBJ2-3; D might be TRBD2 (7 bases). The CDR3 sequence is 15 residues long. CDR1 is SNHLY and CDR2 is FYNNEI in the germline V gene. The ends were cut back, 4 bases at V and 4 bases at J, with 15 bases in the middle. In DNA form, the CDR3 reads TGTGCCAGCAGTGTCGACGGGGGGCCCTCAGATACGCAGTATTTT. Its translation: CASSVDGGPSDTQYF.

This sequence joins TRBV9 and TRBJ1-6; D call uncertain. This CDR3 is 15 amino acids long. V gave up 4 bases and J gave up 0 bases, with 8 bases separating them. The V gene's germline CDR1 is SGDLS and CDR2 YYNGEE. The CDR3 here is CASSPRSSYNSPLHF. CDR3 DNA: TGTGCCAGCAGCCCTCGGAGCTCCTATAATTCACCCCTCCACTTT.

The V gene is TRBV5-4, the J gene TRBJ1-2; D is ambiguous. The germline gives CDR1 SGHNT, CDR2 YYREEE (reference sequence). The V end lost 0 bases, the J end lost 11 bases, and 14 bases lay between the germline ends. CDR3 length equals 13 residues. CDR3 coding DNA: TGTGCCAGCAGCTTGGATGTCTTTTTTAGTTACACCTTC. Translated, it gives CASSLDVFFSYTF.

V and J are TRBV30 and TRBJ2-7, with 10 nucleotides matching TRBD1. The junction had 14 bases not matched to a gene; V was cut back by 2 bases and J by 7 bases. Germline loops: CDR1 GTSNPN, CDR2 SVGIG (reference sequence). CDR3 length: 16 residues. The CDR3 DNA sequence: TGTGCCTGGAGTCCCCCGGGACAGGGGTCGGGTCGGGAGCAGTACTTC. This translates into CAWSPPGQGSGREQYF.

V gene TRBV2 combines with J gene TRBJ1-5; D unresolved. The CDR3 totals 12 residues. V was clipped by 5 bases and J by 5 bases, with 7 bases between them. In germline, CDR1 is SNHLY, CDR2 FYNNEI. DNA of the CDR3: TGTGCCAGCAGTTTGGCCTATCAGCCCCAGCATTTT. The encoded protein is CASSLAYQPQHF.

This clone was counted between two and nine times. The chain carries TRBV30 and TRBJ2-3, with 8 bases that match TRBD2. The germline CDR1 and CDR2 sequences are GTSNPN and SVGIG (reference sequence). Losses at the gene ends were 0 bases for V and 4 bases for J; bases not matched to a gene: 3. The CDR3 covers 14 residues. CDR3 protein: CAWSVLAGADTQYF. CDR3 coding DNA: TGTGCCTGGAGTGTCCTAGCGGGCGCAGATACGCAGTATTTT.

The chain links TRBV4-2 to TRBJ2-7; no definite D call. From germline, CDR1 is LGHNA and CDR2 YNFKEQ. The CDR3 is 14 amino acids. Deletions cut 0 bases from V and 3 bases from J, with 9 bases between. The CDR3 here is CASSQDAANYEQYF. DNA of the CDR3: TGTGCCAGCAGCCAAGATGCGGCAAACTACGAGCAGTACTTC.

This sequence joins TRBV19 and TRBJ1-1; TRBD1 matches at 7 bases. The J segment lost 0 bases and the V segment lost 7 bases, leaving 5 bases of the junction unmatched. Germline CDR1 is LNHDA and CDR2 is SQIVND (reference sequence). This CDR3 has 14 residues. The CDR3 DNA reads TGTGCCAGTATTACAGGGGACATGAACACTGAAGCTTTCTTT. Its protein is CASITGDMNTEAFF.

The chain joins TRBV5-1 to TRBJ2-3; D is perhaps TRBD1 (6 bases). Trimming pared 4 bases from V and 3 bases from J, leaving 12 bases between. The CDR3 consists of 14 residues. The germline gives CDR1 SGHRS, CDR2 YFSETQ. The CDR3, as DNA: TGCGCCAGCAGCCAGGAACAGGGAACAGATACGCAGTATTTT. This encodes CASSQEQGTDTQYF.

The V gene is TRBV19, the J gene TRBJ2-2; TRBD1 matches 8 bases. The CDR3 spans 16 residues. Germline loops: CDR1 LNHDA, CDR2 SQIVND (reference sequence). V lost 4 bases to trimming and J lost 6 bases; unmatched junction nucleotides: 10. For the CDR3, the DNA is TGTGCCAGTAGTACCGGACAGGGTTTTAAAGCCGGGGAGCTGTTTTTT. Translation: CASSTGQGFKAGELFF.

The chain joins TRBV7-2 to TRBJ2-5; the D gene is possibly TRBD2 (5 bases). Judging by the DNA end, TRBJ2-7 fits better; the J call may be wrong. CDR3 size: 12 residues. Germline CDR1 is SGHTA and CDR2 is FQGNSA. This CDR3 is CANTGIIYEQYF. Here the CDR3 DNA reads TGTGCCAACACGGGGATAATCTACGAGCAGTACTTC.

The rearrangement links TRBV18 to TRBJ2-1; 12 bases match TRBD2. From germline, CDR1 is KGHSH and CDR2 LQKENI. The CDR3 is made up of 15 amino acids. The ends lost 6 bases at V and 7 bases at J; junction bases unmatched: 7. For the CDR3, the DNA is TGTGCCAGCTCCTCAAGGACTAGCGGGAAGAATGAGCAGTTCTTC. Its protein product is CASSSRTSGKNEQFF.

The chain has TRBV4-2 and TRBJ2-1, with 10 bases aligning to TRBD2. Germline CDR1 LGHNA, CDR2 YNFKEQ. The CDR3 has 17 residues. Trimming at V came to 2 bases and at J to 7 bases, leaving 11 bases not matched to a gene. CDR3 residues: CASSQSTSGGAVNEQFF. CDR3 in DNA: TGTGCCAGCAGCCAATCGACAAGCGGGGGGGCGGTTAATGAGCAGTTCTTC.

This rearrangement joins TRBV13 to TRBJ1-1; D is perhaps TRBD1 (5 bases). CDR1 PRHDT and CDR2 FYEKMQ come from the germline V gene (reference sequence). Trimming pared 2 bases from V and 1 base from J, leaving 8 bases between. The CDR3 extends over 14 amino acids. In DNA form, the CDR3 reads TGTGCCAGCAGCTTACGCAGGGAGAACACTGAAGCTTTCTTT. Its translation is CASSLRRENTEAFF.

V usage is TRBV7-9 and J usage is TRBJ1-2; 9 bases are shared with TRBD1. With V trimmed by 0 bases and J by 4 bases, 9 bases remained unmatched. CDR1 and CDR2 from the germline V gene are SEHNR and FQNEAQ (reference sequence). The CDR3 extends over 17 amino acids. DNA for the CDR3: TGTGCCAGCAGCTTAGCCCTGGGACAGGGCACCCGCTATGGCTACACCTTC. Encoded protein: CASSLALGQGTRYGYTF.